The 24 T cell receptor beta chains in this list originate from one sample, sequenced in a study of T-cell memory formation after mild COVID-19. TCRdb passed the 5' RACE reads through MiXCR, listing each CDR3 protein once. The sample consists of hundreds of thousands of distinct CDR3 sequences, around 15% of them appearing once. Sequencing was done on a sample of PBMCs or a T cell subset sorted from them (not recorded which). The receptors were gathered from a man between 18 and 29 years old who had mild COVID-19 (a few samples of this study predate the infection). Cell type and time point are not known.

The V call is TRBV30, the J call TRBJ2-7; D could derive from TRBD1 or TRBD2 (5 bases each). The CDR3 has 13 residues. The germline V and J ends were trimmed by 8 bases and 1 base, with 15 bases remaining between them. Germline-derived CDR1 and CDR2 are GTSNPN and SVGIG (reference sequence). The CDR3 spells CAGKRDGSYEQYF. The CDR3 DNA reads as TGTGCCGGAAAGAGGGACGGTTCCTACGAGCAGTACTTC.

In DNA, the CDR3 is TGTGCCAGCAGGAACTCAGGGGGCCGAACTGAAGCTTTCTTT. It is translated as CASRNSGGRTEAFF. The J gene is TRBJ1-1, the V gene TRBV2; 8 positions match TRBD1. J lost 5 bases, V lost 6 bases, and 8 bases had no gene match. The CDR3 has 14 residues. Germline CDR1 is SNHLY and CDR2 is FYNNEI. The variable domain in full, completed from reference TRBV2 and TRBJ1-1, reads EPEVTQTPSHQVTQMGQEVILRCVPISNHLYFYWYRQILGQKVEFLVSFYNNEISEKSEIFDDQFSVERPDGSNFTLKIRSTKLEDSAMYFCASRNSGGRTEAFFGQGTRLTVV.

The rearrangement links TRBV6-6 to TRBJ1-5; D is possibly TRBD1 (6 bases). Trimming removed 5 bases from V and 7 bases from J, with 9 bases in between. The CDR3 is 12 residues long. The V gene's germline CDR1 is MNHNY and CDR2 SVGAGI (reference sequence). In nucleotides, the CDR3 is TGTGCCAGCAGTGATGGACAGCAGCCCCAGCATTTT. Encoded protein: CASSDGQQPQHF.

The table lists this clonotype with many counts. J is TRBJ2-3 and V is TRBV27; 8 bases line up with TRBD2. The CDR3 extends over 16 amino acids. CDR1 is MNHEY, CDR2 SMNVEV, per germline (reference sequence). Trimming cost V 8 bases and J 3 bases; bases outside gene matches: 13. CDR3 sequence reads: CASWPRRRGVTDTQYF. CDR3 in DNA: TGTGCCAGCTGGCCCCGGAGGCGGGGGGTTACAGATACGCAGTATTTT.

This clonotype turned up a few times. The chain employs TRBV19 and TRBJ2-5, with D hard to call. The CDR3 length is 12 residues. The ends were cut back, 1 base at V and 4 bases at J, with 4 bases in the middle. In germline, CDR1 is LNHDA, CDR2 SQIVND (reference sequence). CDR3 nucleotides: TGTGCCAGTAGTATAGGAGGAGAGACCCAGTACTTC. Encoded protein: CASSIGGETQYF.

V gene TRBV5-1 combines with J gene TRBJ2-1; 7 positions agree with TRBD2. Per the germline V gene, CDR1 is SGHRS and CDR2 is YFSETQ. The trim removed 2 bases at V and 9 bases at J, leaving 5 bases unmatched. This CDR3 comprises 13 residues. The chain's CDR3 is CASSFGGVLEQFF. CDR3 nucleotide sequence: TGCGCCAGCAGCTTTGGGGGGGTCCTTGAGCAGTTCTTC.

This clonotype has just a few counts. This chain's CDR3 is CASSEWGDTEAFF. As DNA, the CDR3 is TGCGCCAGCAGTGAGTGGGGGGACACTGAAGCTTTCTTT. The chain carries TRBV10-2 and TRBJ1-1, with D possibly being TRBD1 (5 bases). Germline V gene lookup returns CDR1 WSHSY and CDR2 SAAADI. V was clipped by 1 base and J by 3 bases, with 6 bases between them. CDR3 length: 13 amino acids.

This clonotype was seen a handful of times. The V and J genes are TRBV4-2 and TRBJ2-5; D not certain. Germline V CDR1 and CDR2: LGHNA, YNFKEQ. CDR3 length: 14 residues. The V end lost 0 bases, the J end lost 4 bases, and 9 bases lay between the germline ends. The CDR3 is CASSQEGSSETQYF. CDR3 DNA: TGTGCCAGCAGCCAAGAAGGTAGCTCAGAGACCCAGTACTTC.

The CDR3 nucleotides are TGTGCCAGCAGTTACGGGAGGGGTAGGACCTACGAGCAGTACTTC. Translated, it gives CASSYGRGRTYEQYF. The J gene is TRBJ2-7, the V gene TRBV6-5, with 7 bases fitting TRBD2. This CDR3 has 15 residues. Germline trimming cut 2 bases from V and 2 bases from J; bases unmatched to any gene: 6. Germline loops: CDR1 MNHEY, CDR2 SVGAGI.

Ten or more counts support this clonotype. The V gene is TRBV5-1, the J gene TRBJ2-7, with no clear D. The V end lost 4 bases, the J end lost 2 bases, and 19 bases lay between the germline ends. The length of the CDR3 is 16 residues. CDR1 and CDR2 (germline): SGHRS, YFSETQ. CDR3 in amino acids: CASSRMTLGDAYEQYF. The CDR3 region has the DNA TGCGCCAGCAGCCGGATGACCCTAGGAGATGCCTACGAGCAGTACTTC. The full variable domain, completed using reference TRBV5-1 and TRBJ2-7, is KAGVTQTPRYLIKTRGQQVTLSCSPISGHRSVSWYQQTPGQGLQFLFEYFSETQRNKGNFPGRFSGRQFSNSRSEMNVSTLELGDSALYLCASSRMTLGDAYEQYFGPGTRLTVT.

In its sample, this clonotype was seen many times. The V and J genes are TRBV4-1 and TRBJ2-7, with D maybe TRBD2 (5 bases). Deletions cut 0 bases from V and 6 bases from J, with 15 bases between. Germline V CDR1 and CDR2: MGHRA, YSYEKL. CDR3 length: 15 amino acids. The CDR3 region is CASSQEPGNRIEQYF. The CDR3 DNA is TGCGCCAGCAGCCAAGAGCCCGGGAACCGAATCGAGCAGTACTTC.

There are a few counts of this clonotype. CDR3 sequence reads: CASSSVGTGGATDTQYF. The CDR3 nucleotides read TGTGCCAGCAGCTCGGTAGGGACAGGGGGTGCGACAGATACGCAGTATTTT. The rearrangement uses TRBV7-9 and TRBJ2-3; the match to TRBD1 covers 11 bases. The germline V gene has CDR1 SEHNR and CDR2 FQNEAQ (reference sequence). Trimming removed 4 bases from V and 3 bases from J; junction bases left unmatched: 9. The CDR3 length is 17 residues.

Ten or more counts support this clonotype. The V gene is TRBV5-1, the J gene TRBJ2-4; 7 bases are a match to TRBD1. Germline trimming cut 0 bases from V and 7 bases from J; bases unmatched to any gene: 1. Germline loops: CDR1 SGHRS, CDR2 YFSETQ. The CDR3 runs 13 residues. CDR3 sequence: CASSLVGQNIQYF. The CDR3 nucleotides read TGCGCCAGCAGCTTGGTGGGACAGAACATTCAGTACTTC.

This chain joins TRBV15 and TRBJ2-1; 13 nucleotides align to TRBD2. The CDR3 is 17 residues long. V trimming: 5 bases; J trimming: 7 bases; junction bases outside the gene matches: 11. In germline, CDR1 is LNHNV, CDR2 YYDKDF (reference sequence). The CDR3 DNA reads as TGTGCCACCAGCCGCAGTTTACTAGCGGGGGGGCCGAATGAGCAGTTCTTC. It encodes CATSRSLLAGGPNEQFF.

CDR3 loop: CASSLYGAGGRETQYF. The DNA for the CDR3 is TGTGCCAGCAGCCTCTACGGGGCGGGGGGGCGAGAGACCCAGTACTTC. V usage is TRBV7-8 and J usage is TRBJ2-5; the match to TRBD2 covers 9 bases. Germline-derived CDR1 and CDR2 are SGHVS and FQNEAQ. V dropped 5 bases and J dropped 4; count of bases not matched to a gene: 11. This CDR3 contains 16 residues.

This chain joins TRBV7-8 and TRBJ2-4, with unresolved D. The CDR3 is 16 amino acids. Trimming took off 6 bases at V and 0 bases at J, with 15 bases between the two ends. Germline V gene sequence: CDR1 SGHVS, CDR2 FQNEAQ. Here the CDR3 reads CASSYPDSLAKNIQYF. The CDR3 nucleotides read TGTGCCAGCAGTTATCCAGACTCCCTAGCCAAAAACATTCAGTACTTC.

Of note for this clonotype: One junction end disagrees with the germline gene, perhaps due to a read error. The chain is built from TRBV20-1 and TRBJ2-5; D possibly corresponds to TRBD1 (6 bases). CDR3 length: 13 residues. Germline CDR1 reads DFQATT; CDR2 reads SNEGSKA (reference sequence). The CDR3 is CSSRAGVQETQYF. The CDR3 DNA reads TGCAGTTCTAGAGCAGGGGTCCAAGAGACCCAGTACTTC.

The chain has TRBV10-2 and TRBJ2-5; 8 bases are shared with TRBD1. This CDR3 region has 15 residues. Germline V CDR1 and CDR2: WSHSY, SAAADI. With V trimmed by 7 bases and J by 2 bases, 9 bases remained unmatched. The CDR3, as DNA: TGCGCCAGCACTTCGGACAGGGTAGGGCAAGAGACCCAGTACTTC. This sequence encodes CASTSDRVGQETQYF.

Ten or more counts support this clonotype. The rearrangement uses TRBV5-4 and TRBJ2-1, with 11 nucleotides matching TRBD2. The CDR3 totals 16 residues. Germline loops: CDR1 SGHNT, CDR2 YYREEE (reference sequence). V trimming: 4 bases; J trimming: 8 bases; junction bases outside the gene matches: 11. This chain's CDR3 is CASSPILAGGQDEQFF. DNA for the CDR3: TGTGCCAGCAGCCCTATATTAGCGGGGGGGCAGGATGAGCAGTTCTTC.

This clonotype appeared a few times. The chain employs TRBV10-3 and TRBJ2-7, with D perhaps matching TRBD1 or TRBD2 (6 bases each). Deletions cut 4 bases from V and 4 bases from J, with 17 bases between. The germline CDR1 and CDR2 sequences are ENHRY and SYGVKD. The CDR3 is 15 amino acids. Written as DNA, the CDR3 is TGTGCCATCAGTGGAGGGGGGACCCTCCTATACGAGCAGTACTTC. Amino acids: CAISGGGTLLYEQYF.

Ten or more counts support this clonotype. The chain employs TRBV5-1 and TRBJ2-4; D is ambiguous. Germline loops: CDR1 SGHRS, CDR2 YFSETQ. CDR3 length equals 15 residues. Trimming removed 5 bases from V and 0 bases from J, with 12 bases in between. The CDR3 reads CASRDLGLAKNIQYF. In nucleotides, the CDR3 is TGCGCCAGCAGAGATTTAGGGCTAGCCAAAAACATTCAGTACTTC.

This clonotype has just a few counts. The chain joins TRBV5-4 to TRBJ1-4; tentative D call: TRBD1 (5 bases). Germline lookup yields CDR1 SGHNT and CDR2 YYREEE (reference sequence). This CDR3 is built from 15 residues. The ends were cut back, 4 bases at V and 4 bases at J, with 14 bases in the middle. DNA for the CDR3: TGTGCCAGCAGCGTGACTAGCGGGGGTAATGAAAAACTGTTTTTT. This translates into CASSVTSGGNEKLFF.

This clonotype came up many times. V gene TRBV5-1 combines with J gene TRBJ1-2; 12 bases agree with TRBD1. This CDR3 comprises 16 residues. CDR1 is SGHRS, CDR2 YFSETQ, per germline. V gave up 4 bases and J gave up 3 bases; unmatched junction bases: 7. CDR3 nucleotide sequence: TGCGCCAGCAGCCTAACCGGGACAGGGGGCCACTATGGCTACACCTTC. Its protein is CASSLTGTGGHYGYTF.

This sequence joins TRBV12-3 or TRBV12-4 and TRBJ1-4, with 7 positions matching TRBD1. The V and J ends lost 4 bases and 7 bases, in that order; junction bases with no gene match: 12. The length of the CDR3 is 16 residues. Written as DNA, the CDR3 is TGTGCCAGCAGTTCGGAGGGGGCATTGGTTGTTGAAAAACTGTTTTTT. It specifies CASSSEGALVVEKLFF.